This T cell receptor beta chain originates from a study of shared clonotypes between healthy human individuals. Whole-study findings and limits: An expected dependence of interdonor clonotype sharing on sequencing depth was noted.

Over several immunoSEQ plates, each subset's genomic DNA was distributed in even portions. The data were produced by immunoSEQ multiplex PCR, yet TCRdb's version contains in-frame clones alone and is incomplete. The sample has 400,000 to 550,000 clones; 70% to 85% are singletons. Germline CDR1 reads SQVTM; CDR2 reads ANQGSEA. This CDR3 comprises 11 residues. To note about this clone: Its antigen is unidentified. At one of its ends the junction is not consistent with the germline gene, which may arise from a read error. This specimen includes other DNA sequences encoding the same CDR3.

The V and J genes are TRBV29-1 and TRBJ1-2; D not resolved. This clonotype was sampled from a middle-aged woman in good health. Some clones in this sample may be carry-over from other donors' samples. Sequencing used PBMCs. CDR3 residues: CSESSNYGYTF. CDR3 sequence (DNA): TGCAGCGAGTCCTCAAATTATGGCTACACATTC.